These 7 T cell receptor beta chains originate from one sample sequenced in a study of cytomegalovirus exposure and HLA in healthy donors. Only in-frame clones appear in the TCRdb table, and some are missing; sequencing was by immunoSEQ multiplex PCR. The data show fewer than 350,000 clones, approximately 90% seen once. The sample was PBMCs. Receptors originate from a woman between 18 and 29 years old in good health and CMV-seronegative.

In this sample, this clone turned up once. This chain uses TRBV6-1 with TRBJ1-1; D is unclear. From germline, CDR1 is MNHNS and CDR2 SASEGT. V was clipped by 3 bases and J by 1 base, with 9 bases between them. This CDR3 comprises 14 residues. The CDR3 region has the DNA TGTGCCAGCAGTGAGCAGGACTCGAACACTGAAGCTTTCTTT. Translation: CASSEQDSNTEAFF.

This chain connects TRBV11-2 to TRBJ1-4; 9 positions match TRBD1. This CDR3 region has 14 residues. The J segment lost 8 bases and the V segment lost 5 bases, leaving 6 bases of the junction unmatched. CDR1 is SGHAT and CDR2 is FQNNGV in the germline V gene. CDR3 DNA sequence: TGTGCCAGCAGCCGGGGACAGGGTCGGGAAAAACTGTTTTTT. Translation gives CASSRGQGREKLFF.

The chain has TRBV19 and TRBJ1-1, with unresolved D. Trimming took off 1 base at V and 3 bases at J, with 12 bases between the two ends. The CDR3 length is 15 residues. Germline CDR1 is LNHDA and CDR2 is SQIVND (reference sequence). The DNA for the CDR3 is TGTGCCAGTAGTATAGGGTCCGCGATATACACTGAAGCTTTCTTT. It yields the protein CASSIGSAIYTEAFF.

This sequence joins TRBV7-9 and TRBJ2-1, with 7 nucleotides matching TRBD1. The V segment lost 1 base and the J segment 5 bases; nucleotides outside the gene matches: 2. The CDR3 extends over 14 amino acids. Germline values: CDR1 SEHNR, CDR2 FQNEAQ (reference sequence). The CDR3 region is CASSLGQGDNEQFF. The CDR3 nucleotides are TGTGCCAGCAGCTTAGGGCAGGGGGACAATGAGCAGTTCTTC. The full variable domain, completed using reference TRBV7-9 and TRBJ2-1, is DTGVSQNPRHKITKRGQNVTFRCDPISEHNRLYWYRQTLGQGPEFLTYFQNEAQLEKSRLLSDRFSAERPKGSFSTLEIQRTEQGDSAMYLCASSLGQGDNEQFFGPGTRLTVL.

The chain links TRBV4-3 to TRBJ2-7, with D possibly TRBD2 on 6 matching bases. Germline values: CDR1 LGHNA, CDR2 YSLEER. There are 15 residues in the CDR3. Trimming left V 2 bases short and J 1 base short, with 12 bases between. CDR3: CASSQWTEGSYEQYF. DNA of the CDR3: TGCGCCAGCAGCCAATGGACGGAGGGTTCCTACGAGCAGTACTTC.

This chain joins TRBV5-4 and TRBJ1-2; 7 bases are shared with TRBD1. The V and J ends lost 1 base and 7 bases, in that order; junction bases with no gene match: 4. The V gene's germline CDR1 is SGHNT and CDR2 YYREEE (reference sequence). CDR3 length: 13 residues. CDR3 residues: CASSLYRGGGYTF. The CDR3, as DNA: TGTGCCAGCAGCTTGTACAGGGGCGGTGGCTACACCTTC.

The CDR3 reads CASSYSGVSEAFF. CDR3 in DNA: TGTGCCAGCAGTTATTCGGGAGTGAGTGAAGCTTTCTTT. The rearrangement joins TRBV19 to TRBJ1-1; D is undetermined. The V gene's germline CDR1 is LNHDA and CDR2 SQIVND (reference sequence). This CDR3 region has 13 residues. V was trimmed by 9 bases and J by 7 bases, leaving 18 bases between them.